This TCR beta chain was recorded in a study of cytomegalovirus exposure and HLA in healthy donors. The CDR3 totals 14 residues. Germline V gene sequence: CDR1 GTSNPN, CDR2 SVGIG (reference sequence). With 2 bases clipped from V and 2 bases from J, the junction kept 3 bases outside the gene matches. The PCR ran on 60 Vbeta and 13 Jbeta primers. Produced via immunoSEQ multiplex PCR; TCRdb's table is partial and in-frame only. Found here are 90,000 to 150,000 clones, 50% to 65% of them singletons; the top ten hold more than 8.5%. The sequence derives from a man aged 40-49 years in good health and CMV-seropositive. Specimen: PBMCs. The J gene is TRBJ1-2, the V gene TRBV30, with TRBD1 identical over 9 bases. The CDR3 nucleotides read TGTGCCTGGAGTACCGGGACAGGGAACTATGGCTACACCTTC. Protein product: CAWSTGTGNYGYTF.